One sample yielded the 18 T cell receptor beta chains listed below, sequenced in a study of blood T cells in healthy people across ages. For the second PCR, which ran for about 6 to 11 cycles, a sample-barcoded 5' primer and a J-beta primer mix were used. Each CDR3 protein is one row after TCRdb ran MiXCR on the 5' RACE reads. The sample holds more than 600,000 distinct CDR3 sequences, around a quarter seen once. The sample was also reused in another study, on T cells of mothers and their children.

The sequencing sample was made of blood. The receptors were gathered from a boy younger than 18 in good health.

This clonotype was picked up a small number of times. The CDR3: CSARLSGLLSYEQYF. The CDR3 region has the DNA TGCAGTGCTAGACTTTCAGGACTACTCTCATACGAGCAGTACTTC. This chain links TRBV20-1 with TRBJ2-7; possibly TRBD2 for D (6 bases). The CDR3 is 15 residues long. Trimming took 2 bases from V and 4 from J, leaving 18 bases between them. In germline, CDR1 is DFQATT, CDR2 SNEGSKA (reference sequence).

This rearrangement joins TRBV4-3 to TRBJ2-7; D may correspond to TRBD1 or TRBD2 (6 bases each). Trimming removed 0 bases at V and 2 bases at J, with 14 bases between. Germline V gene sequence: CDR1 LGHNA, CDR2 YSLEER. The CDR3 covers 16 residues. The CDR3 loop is CASSQDLGGPTYEQYF. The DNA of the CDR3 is TGCGCCAGCAGCCAAGATCTGGGGGGCCCCACCTACGAGCAGTACTTC.

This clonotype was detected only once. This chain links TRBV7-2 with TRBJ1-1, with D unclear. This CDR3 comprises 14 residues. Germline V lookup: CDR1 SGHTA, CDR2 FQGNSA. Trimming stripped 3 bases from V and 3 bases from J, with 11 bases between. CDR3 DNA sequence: TGTGCCAGCAGCTTGGAGGGATGGGACACTGAAGCTTTCTTT. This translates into CASSLEGWDTEAFF.

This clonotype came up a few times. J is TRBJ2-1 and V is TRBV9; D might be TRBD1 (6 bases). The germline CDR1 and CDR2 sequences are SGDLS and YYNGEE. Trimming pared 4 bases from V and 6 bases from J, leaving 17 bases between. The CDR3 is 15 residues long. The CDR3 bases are TGTGCCAGCAGCCCCCCCTGGACAGTCGTCAATGAGCAGTTCTTC. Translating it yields CASSPPWTVVNEQFF.

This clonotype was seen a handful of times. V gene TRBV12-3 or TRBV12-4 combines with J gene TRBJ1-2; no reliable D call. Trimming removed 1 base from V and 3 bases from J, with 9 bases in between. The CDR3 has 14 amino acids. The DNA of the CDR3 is TGTGCCAGCAGTTTAGGCCACAGCTACTATGGCTACACCTTC. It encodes CASSLGHSYYGYTF.

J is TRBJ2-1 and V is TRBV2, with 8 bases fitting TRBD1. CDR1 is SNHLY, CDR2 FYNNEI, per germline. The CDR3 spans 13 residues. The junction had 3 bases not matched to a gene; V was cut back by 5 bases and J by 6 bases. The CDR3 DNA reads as TGTGCCAGCAGTTCTACAGGGGGCAATGAGCAGTTCTTC. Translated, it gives CASSSTGGNEQFF.

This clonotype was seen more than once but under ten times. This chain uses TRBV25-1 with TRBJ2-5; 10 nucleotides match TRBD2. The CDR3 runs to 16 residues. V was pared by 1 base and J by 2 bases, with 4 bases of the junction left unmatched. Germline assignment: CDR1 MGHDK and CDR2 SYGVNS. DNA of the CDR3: TGTGCCAGCAGTGAATTAAGCGGGGGGGATCAAGAGACCCAGTACTTC. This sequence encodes CASSELSGGDQETQYF.

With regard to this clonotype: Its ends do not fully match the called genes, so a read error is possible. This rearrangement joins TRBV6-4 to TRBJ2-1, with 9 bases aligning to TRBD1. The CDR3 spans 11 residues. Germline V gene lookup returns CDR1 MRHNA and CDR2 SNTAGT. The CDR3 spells CASSGTGGKVF. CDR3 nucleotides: TGTGCCAGCAGTGGAACAGGGGGCAAGGTCTTC.

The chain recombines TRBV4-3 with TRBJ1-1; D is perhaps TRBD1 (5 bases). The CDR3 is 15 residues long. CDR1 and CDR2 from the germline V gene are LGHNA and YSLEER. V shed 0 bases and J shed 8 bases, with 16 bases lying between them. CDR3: CASSQDRVGVGEAFF. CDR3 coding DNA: TGCGCCAGCAGCCAAGATAGAGTAGGGGTCGGCGAAGCTTTCTTT.

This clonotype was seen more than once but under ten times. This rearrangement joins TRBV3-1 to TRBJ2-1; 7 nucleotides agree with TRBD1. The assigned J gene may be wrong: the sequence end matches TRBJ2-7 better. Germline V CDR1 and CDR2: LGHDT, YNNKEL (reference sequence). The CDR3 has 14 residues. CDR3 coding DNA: TGTGCCAGCAGCGAAACCACAGGGGTCTACGAGCAGTACTTC. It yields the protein CASSETTGVYEQYF.

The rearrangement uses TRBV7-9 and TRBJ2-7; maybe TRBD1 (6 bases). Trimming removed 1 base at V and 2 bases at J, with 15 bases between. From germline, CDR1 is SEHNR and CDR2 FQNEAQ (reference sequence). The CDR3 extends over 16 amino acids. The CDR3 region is CASSLGQGTYAYEQYF. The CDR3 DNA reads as TGTGCCAGCAGCTTAGGTCAGGGGACATATGCCTACGAGCAGTACTTC. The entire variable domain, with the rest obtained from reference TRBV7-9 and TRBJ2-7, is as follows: DTGVSQNPRHKITKRGQNVTFRCDPISEHNRLYWYRQTLGQGPEFLTYFQNEAQLEKSRLLSDRFSAERPKGSFSTLEIQRTEQGDSAMYLCASSLGQGTYAYEQYFGPGTRLTVT.

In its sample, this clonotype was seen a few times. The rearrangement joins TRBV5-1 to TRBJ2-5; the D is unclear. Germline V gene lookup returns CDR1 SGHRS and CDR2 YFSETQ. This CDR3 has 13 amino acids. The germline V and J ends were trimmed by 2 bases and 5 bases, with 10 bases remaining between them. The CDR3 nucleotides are TGCGCCAGCAGCTTCGAGATCCGGGAGACCCAGTACTTC. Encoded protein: CASSFEIRETQYF.

CDR3 DNA: TGCAGTGCTAGGCGGGGGGGGCAGAACACTGAAGCTTTCTTT. Its protein is CSARRGGQNTEAFF. The V and J genes are TRBV20-1 and TRBJ1-1, with D possibly matching TRBD1 (6 bases). The V and J ends lost 3 bases and 1 base respectively, with 12 bases between them. The CDR3 runs to 14 residues. Germline V CDR1 and CDR2: DFQATT, SNEGSKA (reference sequence).

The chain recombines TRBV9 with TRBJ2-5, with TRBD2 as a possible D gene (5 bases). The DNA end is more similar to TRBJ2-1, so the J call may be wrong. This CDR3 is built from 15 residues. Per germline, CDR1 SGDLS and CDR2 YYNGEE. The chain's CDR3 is CASSPRGSETNEQFF. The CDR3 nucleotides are TGTGCCAGCAGCCCCCGGGGTAGCGAGACCAATGAGCAGTTCTTC.

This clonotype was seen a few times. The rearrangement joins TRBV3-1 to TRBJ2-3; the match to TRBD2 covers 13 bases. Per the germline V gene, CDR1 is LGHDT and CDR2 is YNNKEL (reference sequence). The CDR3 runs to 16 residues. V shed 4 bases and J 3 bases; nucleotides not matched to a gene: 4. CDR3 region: CASSPSTSGRTDTQYF. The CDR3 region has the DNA TGTGCCAGCAGCCCTTCGACTAGCGGGAGGACAGATACGCAGTATTTT.

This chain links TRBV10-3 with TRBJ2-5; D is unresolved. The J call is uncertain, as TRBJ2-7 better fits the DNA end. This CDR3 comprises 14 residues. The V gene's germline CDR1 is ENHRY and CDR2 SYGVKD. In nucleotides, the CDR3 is TGTGCCATCAGTGACGGAGTACCATCCTACGAGCAGTACTTC. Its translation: CAISDGVPSYEQYF.

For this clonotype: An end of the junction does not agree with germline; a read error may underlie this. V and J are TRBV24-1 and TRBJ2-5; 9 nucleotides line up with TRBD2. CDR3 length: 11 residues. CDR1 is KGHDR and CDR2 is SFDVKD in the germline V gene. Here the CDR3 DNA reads TGTGCCACCAGTCGGAGCGGGAGGCTGTTCTTC. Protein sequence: CATSRSGRLFF.

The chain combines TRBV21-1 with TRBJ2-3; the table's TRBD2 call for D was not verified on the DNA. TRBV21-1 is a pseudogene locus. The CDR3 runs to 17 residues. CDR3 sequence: CASSKLEERGGADTQYF. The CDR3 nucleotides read TGTGCCAGCAGCAAACTTGAAGAGCGGGGGGGCGCAGATACGCAGTATTTT.